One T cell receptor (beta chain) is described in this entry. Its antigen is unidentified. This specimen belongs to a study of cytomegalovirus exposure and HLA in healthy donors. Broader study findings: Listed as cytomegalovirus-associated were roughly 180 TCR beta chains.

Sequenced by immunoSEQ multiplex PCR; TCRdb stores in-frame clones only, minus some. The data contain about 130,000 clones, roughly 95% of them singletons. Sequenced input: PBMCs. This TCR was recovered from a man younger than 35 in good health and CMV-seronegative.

The CDR3 region has the DNA TGTGCCAGCAGCGGGACAGGGGTCTTCCATGGCTACACCTTC. Amino acid sequence: CASSGTGVFHGYTF. This chain connects TRBV2 to TRBJ1-2; 10 bases map to TRBD1. Germline lookup yields CDR1 SNHLY and CDR2 FYNNEI. The CDR3 extends over 14 amino acids. The V segment lost 6 bases and the J segment 6 bases; nucleotides outside the gene matches: 7.